The 32 T cell receptor beta chains below come from one sample, sequenced in a study of T cell responses to AZD1222 COVID-19 vaccine. TCRdb keeps only in-frame clones here, not all; method: immunoSEQ multiplex PCR. This table holds around 220,000 clones, roughly 94% found once. Sample: peripheral blood, taken 28 days after the second dose of the MenACWY control vaccine. These receptors were taken from an adult who received the MenACWY meningococcal vaccine as a control.

The chain employs TRBV28 and TRBJ2-3; 9 bases match TRBD2. Germline CDR1 reads MDHEN; CDR2 reads SYDVKM. The J segment lost 6 bases and the V segment lost 3 bases, leaving 7 bases of the junction unmatched. CDR3 length: 15 residues. The CDR3 coding sequence is TGTGCCAGCAGTTTGAGGCGGGGGGGCCGCGATACGCAGTATTTT. It yields the protein CASSLRRGGRDTQYF.

The chain links TRBV27 to TRBJ1-5; unclear D gene. V lost 5 bases and J lost 2, with 10 bases in between. Germline loops: CDR1 MNHEY, CDR2 SMNVEV (reference sequence). There are 14 residues in the CDR3. The CDR3 bases are TGTGCCAGCAGTCCCTTAGTCGGCAATCAGCCCCAGCATTTT. Translated: CASSPLVGNQPQHF.

The chain has TRBV19 and TRBJ1-5; tentative D call: TRBD1 (5 bases). This CDR3 is built from 14 residues. The V gene lost 1 base and the J gene lost 7 bases, with 11 bases spanning the gap. The germline V gene has CDR1 LNHDA and CDR2 SQIVND (reference sequence). CDR3 nucleotide sequence: TGTGCCAGTAGTATAGTATCCTGGGGGCAGCCCCAGCATTTT. It yields the protein CASSIVSWGQPQHF.

The V call is TRBV7-2, the J call TRBJ1-2; unclear D gene. The ends were cut back, 2 bases at V and 3 bases at J, with 10 bases in the middle. CDR3 size: 14 residues. The germline V gene encodes CDR1 SGHTA and CDR2 FQGNSA. The CDR3 DNA follows: TGTGCCAGCAGCTTATCCTGGGAGGACTATGGCTACACCTTC. It codes for CASSLSWEDYGYTF.

V and J are TRBV4-3 and TRBJ2-1, with 9 bases aligning to TRBD1. The V segment lost 6 bases and the J segment 5 bases; nucleotides outside the gene matches: 23. Germline V gene sequence: CDR1 LGHNA, CDR2 YSLEER. The CDR3 has 20 amino acids. In DNA form, the CDR3 reads TGCGCCAGCAGAGCCAAGCAGGGGAATAGGGGACAGGGAAAAAACAATGAGCAGTTCTTC. This encodes CASRAKQGNRGQGKNNEQFF.

The chain has TRBV6-6 and TRBJ1-4; unclear D gene. Trimming stripped 8 bases from V and 0 bases from J, with 10 bases between. Germline CDR1 reads MNHNY; CDR2 reads SVGAGI (reference sequence). CDR3 length equals 14 residues. This CDR3 is CASLSRATNEKLFF. CDR3 nucleotide sequence: TGTGCCAGCCTGAGCCGTGCAACTAATGAAAAACTGTTTTTT.

The rearrangement links TRBV6-2 or TRBV6-3 to TRBJ2-3, with 14 bases lining up with TRBD2. Germline V gene data show CDR1 as MNHEY and CDR2 as SVGEGT. Losses at the gene ends were 5 bases for V and 2 bases for J; bases not matched to a gene: 9. The CDR3 length is 18 residues. DNA of the CDR3: TGTGCCAGCAGTAGGACTAGCGGGAGGCCCTTCTTCACAGATACGCAGTATTTT. Its translation is CASSRTSGRPFFTDTQYF.

The genes are TRBV2 and TRBJ2-7, with D maybe TRBD2 (6 bases). The CDR3 contains 10 residues. The germline gives CDR1 SNHLY, CDR2 FYNNEI. V was shortened by 3 bases and J by 9 bases, with 6 bases between the two germline ends. The CDR3 DNA follows: TGTGCCAGCAGTGAGGGGGGGCAGTACTTC. Translating gives CASSEGGQYF.

The rearrangement links TRBV18 to TRBJ1-3; D gene uncertain. This CDR3 has 15 residues. Germline CDR1 and CDR2: KGHSH and LQKENI. Between the trimmed V and J ends, which lost 0 bases and 2 bases, there was a span of 8 bases. The DNA of the CDR3 is TGTGCCAGCTCACCACCGAGTCAGGCTGGAAACACCATATATTTT. The encoded protein is CASSPPSQAGNTIYF.

The rearrangement links TRBV7-9 to TRBJ2-1, with 10 bases identical to TRBD2. CDR3 size: 15 residues. In germline, CDR1 is SEHNR, CDR2 FQNEAQ (reference sequence). Trimming cost V 4 bases and J 12 bases; bases outside gene matches: 12. The CDR3 DNA reads as TGTGCCAGCAGCTACGAAGGACTAGCGGCCGGGGGGCAGTTCTTC. It specifies CASSYEGLAAGGQFF.

V usage is TRBV6-1 and J usage is TRBJ1-6; D possibly corresponds to TRBD1 (6 bases). With 0 bases removed from V and 9 bases from J, the gap between germline ends came to 12 bases. The CDR3 loop spans 15 amino acids. CDR1 and CDR2 from the germline V gene are MNHNS and SASEGT. In DNA, the CDR3 is TGTGCCAGCAGTGAAGCCGGCAGGGGTGGTTCACCCCTCCACTTT. Translating gives CASSEAGRGGSPLHF.

The chain carries TRBV19 and TRBJ2-2, with a weak D call TRBD2 (7 bases). CDR1 LNHDA and CDR2 SQIVND come from the germline V gene (reference sequence). This CDR3 comprises 15 residues. Trimming shortened V by 4 bases and J by 3 bases, and 12 bases separated the two germline ends. The CDR3 nucleotides read TGTGCCAGTAGTAGGGGGGGCTCGGACACCGGGGAGCTGTTTTTT. The encoded protein is CASSRGGSDTGELFF.

V gene TRBV6-2 or TRBV6-3 combines with J gene TRBJ2-2, with TRBD2 matching over 14 bases. V lost 4 bases, J lost 4 bases, and 2 bases stayed unmatched. This CDR3 spans 16 amino acids. Germline CDR1 MNHEY, CDR2 SVGEGT. CDR3 residues: CASSLGLAGVTGELFF. DNA for the CDR3: TGTGCCAGCAGTTTGGGACTAGCGGGGGTCACCGGGGAGCTGTTTTTT.

On this clone itself: The sample has other DNA sequences that encode this CDR3 too. CDR3 sequence: CASSLWGGTEAFF. The CDR3 coding sequence is TGTGCCAGCAGCTTGTGGGGGGGCACTGAAGCTTTCTTT. J is TRBJ1-1 and V is TRBV5-6; possible D gene TRBD1, 5 bases. The CDR3 runs 13 residues. V gave up 1 base and J gave up 4 bases, with 8 bases separating them. Germline lookup yields CDR1 SGHDT and CDR2 YYEEEE.

The V gene is TRBV5-6, the J gene TRBJ2-3; 7 nucleotides line up with TRBD1. The length of the CDR3 is 16 residues. Per the germline V gene, CDR1 is SGHDT and CDR2 is YYEEEE. The ends lost 2 bases at V and 3 bases at J; junction bases unmatched: 9. CDR3 in amino acids: CASSFFQQGRTDTQYF. CDR3 bases: TGTGCCAGCAGCTTTTTCCAACAGGGGAGAACAGATACGCAGTATTTT.

This chain connects TRBV4-1 to TRBJ2-7; maybe TRBD2 (6 bases). V was cut by 0 bases and J by 0 bases, with 15 bases left in between. There are 17 residues in the CDR3. Germline V gene data show CDR1 as MGHRA and CDR2 as YSYEKL. CDR3 nucleotide sequence: TGCGCCAGCAGCCAAGAAGCCCTTGGGGGAGGCTCCTACGAGCAGTACTTC. Protein sequence: CASSQEALGGGSYEQYF.

The sample holds one count of this clone. The chain combines TRBV5-6 with TRBJ2-1; possibly TRBD2 for D (5 bases). V was pared by 4 bases and J by 3 bases, with 20 bases between. The CDR3 length is 17 residues. CDR1 and CDR2 from the germline V gene are SGHDT and YYEEEE. For the CDR3, the DNA is TGTGCCAGCAGCGAGAAGGGAAGCGGAGAGATCTACAATGAGCAGTTCTTC. This codes for CASSEKGSGEIYNEQFF. The full variable domain, completed using reference TRBV5-6 and TRBJ2-1, is DAGVTQSPTHLIKTRGQQVTLRCSPKSGHDTVSWYQQALGQGPQFIFQYYEEEERQRGNFPDRFSGHQFPNYSSELNVNALLLGDSALYLCASSEKGSGEIYNEQFFGPGTRLTVL.

The rearrangement uses TRBV12-3 or TRBV12-4 and TRBJ1-2; D is unclear. Deletions cut 5 bases from V and 5 bases from J, with 9 bases between. The CDR3 has 12 amino acids. CDR3 loop: CASSRGRYGYTF. The CDR3 bases are TGTGCCAGCAGTCGAGGGCGGTATGGCTACACCTTC.

This rearrangement joins TRBV19 to TRBJ2-5, with 14 bases that match TRBD2. The CDR3 has 17 amino acids. Losses at the gene ends were 4 bases for V and 3 bases for J; bases not matched to a gene: 7. Germline V gene lookup returns CDR1 LNHDA and CDR2 SQIVND (reference sequence). The DNA for the CDR3 is TGTGCCAGTAGTAGACCCGGGACTAGCGGGGGCGAAGAGACCCAGTACTTC. It yields the protein CASSRPGTSGGEETQYF.

This chain connects TRBV4-1 to TRBJ2-1; 8 nucleotides agree with TRBD2. Trimming at V came to 0 bases and at J to 7 bases, leaving 8 bases not matched to a gene. The CDR3 consists of 16 residues. In germline, CDR1 is MGHRA, CDR2 YSYEKL. As DNA, the CDR3 is TGCGCCAGCAGCCAAGATCGGGGGGGACGGATGAATGAGCAGTTCTTC. Translation: CASSQDRGGRMNEQFF.

This chain uses TRBV11-2 with TRBJ2-2; TRBD1 matches at 8 bases. Germline loops: CDR1 SGHAT, CDR2 FQNNGV. V lost 4 bases and J lost 1; bases outside the gene matches: 5. The CDR3 covers 16 residues. CDR3 in DNA: TGTGCCAGCAGCTCAATGGACAGGGTGAACACCGGGGAGCTGTTTTTT. This encodes CASSSMDRVNTGELFF. Supplemented by reference TRBV11-2 and TRBJ2-2, the full variable domain reads EAGVAQSPRYKIIEKRQSVAFWCNPISGHATLYWYQQILGQGPKLLIQFQNNGVVDDSQLPKDRFSAERLKGVDSTLKIQPAKLEDSAVYLCASSSMDRVNTGELFFGEGSRLTVL.

This clone appeared a single time. V is TRBV7-6 and J is TRBJ2-4; 9 bases align to TRBD1. This CDR3 is built from 16 residues. The trim removed 5 bases at V and 6 bases at J, leaving 11 bases unmatched. Germline V CDR1 and CDR2: SGHVS, FNYEAQ. Written as DNA, the CDR3 is TGTGCCAGCAGCCCCACGGCGGGACAGGGTTTAAACATTCAGTACTTC. It specifies CASSPTAGQGLNIQYF.

This clone appeared a single time. The rearrangement joins TRBV6-5 to TRBJ2-5; TRBD2 might be the D (6 bases). The ends were cut back, 7 bases at V and 5 bases at J, with 14 bases in the middle. CDR1 is MNHEY and CDR2 is SVGAGI in the germline V gene. This CDR3 is 13 amino acids long. CDR3 amino acids: CASNQGGDETQYF. DNA for the CDR3: TGTGCCAGCAACCAGGGCGGGGACGAGACCCAGTACTTC.

This rearrangement joins TRBV6-1 to TRBJ1-2, with D uncertain. The CDR3 contains 14 residues. CDR1 and CDR2 from the germline V gene are MNHNS and SASEGT. V dropped 3 bases and J dropped 7 bases, with 15 bases sitting between them. This CDR3 is CASSELGFNAGYTF. In nucleotides, the CDR3 is TGTGCCAGCAGTGAGCTCGGTTTCAACGCTGGCTACACCTTC.

V and J are TRBV12-3 or TRBV12-4 and TRBJ2-1; D may correspond to TRBD1 or TRBD2 (5 bases each). V was trimmed by 4 bases and J by 5 bases, leaving 6 bases between them. The CDR3 consists of 12 residues. The CDR3 here is CASSWGHNEQFF. As DNA, the CDR3 is TGTGCCAGCAGTTGGGGACACAATGAGCAGTTCTTC.

V is TRBV7-9 and J is TRBJ2-7, with D possibly being TRBD2 (5 bases). Trimming left V 1 base short and J 5 bases short, with 18 bases between. The CDR3 totals 16 residues. Germline V lookup: CDR1 SEHNR, CDR2 FQNEAQ (reference sequence). CDR3 DNA sequence: TGTGCCAGCAGCTTAGGAGTCGGGGTGAGGGTCGACGAGCAGTACTTC. The encoded protein is CASSLGVGVRVDEQYF.

The chain employs TRBV7-6 and TRBJ1-1; D might be TRBD1 (5 bases). The germline V gene encodes CDR1 SGHVS and CDR2 FNYEAQ. V shed 0 bases and J shed 2 bases, with 16 bases lying between them. This CDR3 is 17 amino acids long. The CDR3 sequence: CASSLAEFPGPNTEAFF. CDR3 sequence (DNA): TGTGCCAGCAGCTTAGCGGAGTTTCCGGGGCCAAACACTGAAGCTTTCTTT.

This chain connects TRBV28 to TRBJ1-2; D perhaps matches TRBD1 (6 bases). With 6 bases removed from V and 2 bases from J, the gap between germline ends came to 13 bases. The CDR3 totals 14 residues. Germline values: CDR1 MDHEN, CDR2 SYDVKM. The CDR3 DNA reads TGTGCCAGCAGACGACAGGCTACCAACTATGGCTACACCTTC. It codes for CASRRQATNYGYTF.

V gene TRBV9 combines with J gene TRBJ1-2, with 9 positions matching TRBD1. V was pared by 3 bases and J by 7 bases, with 16 bases of the junction left unmatched. CDR1 and CDR2 from the germline V gene are SGDLS and YYNGEE. CDR3 length equals 17 residues. CDR3 DNA sequence: TGTGCCAGCAGCGGCCACGTGATCACAGGGGGCAAGGGTGGCTACACCTTC. The encoded protein is CASSGHVITGGKGGYTF.

Points on this clone: Additional DNA sequences in this sample encode the identical CDR3. This rearrangement joins TRBV2 to TRBJ2-2; D ambiguous. The CDR3 consists of 11 residues. Between the trimmed V and J ends, which lost 4 bases and 4 bases, there was a span of 1 base. Germline V CDR1 and CDR2: SNHLY, FYNNEI. CDR3 nucleotides: TGTGCCAGCAGTGCCACCGGGGAGCTGTTTTTT. This gives the protein CASSATGELFF.

The rearrangement uses TRBV30 and TRBJ1-1; D is possibly TRBD1 (6 bases). Germline CDR1 reads GTSNPN; CDR2 reads SVGIG (reference sequence). V shed 3 bases and J shed 5 bases, with 13 bases lying between them. CDR3 length: 13 residues. CDR3 bases: TGTGCCTGGAGCTTGGACAGTCGGACTGAAGCTTTCTTT. This encodes CAWSLDSRTEAFF.

This sequence joins TRBV24-1 and TRBJ2-1; 12 nucleotides align to TRBD2. The CDR3 runs 14 residues. The V gene end was trimmed by 7 bases and the J gene end by 5 bases; junction bases not matched to a gene: 2. The germline gives CDR1 KGHDR, CDR2 SFDVKD. CDR3 coding DNA: TGTGCCACCAGCTGGACTAGCGGGAACAATGAGCAGTTCTTC. Its protein product is CATSWTSGNNEQFF.